This T cell receptor (beta chain) was captured by sequencing in a study of T cell repertoires in cytomegalovirus infection (dated 2019 in TCRdb). Background on the whole study: Donor HLA type was relevant to the analysis, as public TCR beta signatures indicated carriage of CMV infection together with the matching HLA type.

Sequencer: Illumina HiSeq 1500. TCRdb itself trimmed the public reads at Q25 with fastp, ran MiXCR and retained productive beta chains. Each CDR3 protein gets just one entry, which takes the most common genes and DNA from the rows behind it. The sample table lists around 450,000 distinct CDR3 sequences, roughly a third of them with a count of one. Roughly an eighth of the sample belongs to the ten largest clones. The germline V gene sets CDR1 to SGHTA and CDR2 to FQGNSA. From its cysteine to its phenylalanine, the CDR3 spans 15 amino acids. This entry keeps only the CDR3 DNA: 45 bases, framed from base 1. Notes on this clonotype: Its antigen target is currently unknown. The junction differs from germline at one of its ends, possibly a read error.

Points the paper makes about the study in general: Cumulative frequency of public TCR beta family members discriminated carriers of CMV infection plus the relevant HLA type in this cohort and an independent roughly 330-donor cohort. The ex vivo response was dominated by HLA-C-restricted CMV-specific TCR beta clonotypes, which also provided the single most frequent clonotype in two of eight donors.

The origin of this receptor is a human donor in good health (CMV status not recorded). Some clones in this sample may be carry-over from other donors' samples. The chain uses TRBV7-2 and TRBJ1-1, with a tentative D gene TRBD1 over 5 matching bases. Sequencing input: PBMCs. The CDR3 has the sequence CANSSFRVKNTEAFF. The nucleotide sequence reads TGTGCCAACAGCTCGTTCAGGGTGAAGAACACTGAAGCTTTCTTT.